This T cell receptor (beta chain) was sequenced during a study of blood T cell repertoires in COVID-19 (TCRdb year 2020). Looking at the study overall: Samples covering the acute and convalescent phases of COVID-19 were provided by collaborators in the United States, Italy and Spain. The material from the prospective study consisted of cDNA or gDNA derived from T cells, B-cell-depleted T cells, or PBMCs. Subjects who had been exposed to COVID-19, were actively infected with it, or had recovered from it provided the deeply sampled blood TCRbeta repertoires that made up the dataset. The repertoires were released in a freely available public database intended as a resource for research on the immune response to SARS-CoV-2. The samples were drawn from the first 160 participants of the ongoing ImmuneRACE study and from 950 to 1,500 subjects provided by 6 global collaborators. The sample metadata nearly always contained a de-identified subject ID, COVID-19 status, age in years and sex. Where HLA class I and class II types were available, the types were taken from metadata supplied by the sample provider, not from assay-based typing. Study-level results and caveats: Clinical and demographic metadata were provided uncurated, with the amount varying by source and participant.

For this clone: The clone's antigen remains unknown. Within one base of it there is no much larger clone, and no base qualities were kept. Other DNA sequences of this sample code for an identical CDR3.

Germline trimming amounts to 1 base on V and 4 bases on J, with 0 as the count of junction bases outside the gene matches. Measured from the cysteine to the phenylalanine, the CDR3 is 13 residues long. Only the CDR3 DNA is retained, 39 bases long and in frame from the first base. CDR1 and CDR2 are read off the germline V gene as SGHRS and YFSETQ. The immunoSEQ Assay, a bias-controlled multiplex PCR, was used to amplify TCRbeta CDR3 regions from genomic DNA. For the original study's pipeline: The number of nucleated cells in each sample was estimated by amplification of reference gene primers within the assay. Sequence reads were collapsed and filtered to measure the absolute abundance of every unique TCRbeta CDR3 rearrangement. For each sample, productive Simpson clonality was calculated as the square root of Simpson's diversity index over productive rearrangements. TCRdb carries this immuneACCESS record with in-frame sequences only. Its versions omit some clonotypes, under half of them owing to an unresolved V gene in the studies checked, with the rest unexplained. V and J calls and clone size are those listed in that table; D and trimming were worked out from the DNA. In all, the sample holds some 320,000 clones, and about 91% of those were seen once. Over 6% of the sample is held by the ten biggest clonotypes.

Another Seattle source contributed samples from volunteer blood donors who had recovered from COVID-19. The collaborating institutions used their own protocols to collect whole blood in K2EDTA tubes. For TCRbeta analysis, collaborator samples were shipped as frozen whole blood, as isolated PBMCs, or as DNA extracted from either sample type. The TCR sequence derives from a woman aged 25 to 39 who had recovered from COVID-19. Sequencing was done on a sample of peripheral blood. The rearrangement combines TRBV5-1 with TRBJ1-1; 8 middle bases align to TRBD1. The CDR3 loop reads CASSLTGGTEAFF. The bases are TGCGCCAGCAGCTTGACAGGGGGCACTGAAGCTTTCTTT.